The present entry profiles one T cell receptor beta chain with its context. The data derive from a study of cytotoxic CD8 clonotypes in ibrutinib-treated CLL. The CDR3 spans 15 residues. Trimming cost V 4 bases and J 7 bases, with 20 bases left between them. Germline-derived CDR1 and CDR2 are SGHRS and YFSETQ. Some clones are missing from TCRdb's copy, which holds only in-frame ones; the method was immunoSEQ multiplex PCR. The sample shows more than 45,000 clones, 70% to 90% of them seen only once. The rearrangement uses TRBV5-1 and TRBJ1-2, with no clear D. The source was PBMCs, collected after 24 months of ibrutinib treatment. The TCR comes from a human donor with chronic lymphocytic leukemia. The CDR3 here is CASSRERVNTGGYTF. The CDR3 DNA reads as TGCGCCAGCAGCCGAGAGCGGGTGAACACCGGTGGCTACACCTTC.